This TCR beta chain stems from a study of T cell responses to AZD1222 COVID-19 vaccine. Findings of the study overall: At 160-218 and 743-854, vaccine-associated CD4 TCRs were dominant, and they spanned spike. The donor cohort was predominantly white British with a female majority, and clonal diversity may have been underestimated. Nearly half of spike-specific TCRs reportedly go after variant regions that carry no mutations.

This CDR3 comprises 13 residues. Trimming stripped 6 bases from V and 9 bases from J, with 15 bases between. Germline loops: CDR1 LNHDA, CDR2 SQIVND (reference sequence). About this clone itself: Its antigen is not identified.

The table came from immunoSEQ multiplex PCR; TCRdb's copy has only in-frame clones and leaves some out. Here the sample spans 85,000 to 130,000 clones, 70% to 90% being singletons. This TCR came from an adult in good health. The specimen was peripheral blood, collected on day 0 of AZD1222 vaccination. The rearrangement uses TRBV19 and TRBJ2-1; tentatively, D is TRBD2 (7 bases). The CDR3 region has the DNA TGTGCCAGTAGCTTGGGGGGGCTCGGTGAGCAGTTCTTC. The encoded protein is CASSLGGLGEQFF. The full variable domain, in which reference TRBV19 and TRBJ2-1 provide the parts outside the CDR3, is DGGITQSPKYLFRKEGQNVTLSCEQNLNHDAMYWYRQDPGQGLRLIYYSQIVNDFQKGDIAEGYSVSREKKESFPLTVTSAQKNPTAFYLCASSLGGLGEQFFGPGTRLTVL.